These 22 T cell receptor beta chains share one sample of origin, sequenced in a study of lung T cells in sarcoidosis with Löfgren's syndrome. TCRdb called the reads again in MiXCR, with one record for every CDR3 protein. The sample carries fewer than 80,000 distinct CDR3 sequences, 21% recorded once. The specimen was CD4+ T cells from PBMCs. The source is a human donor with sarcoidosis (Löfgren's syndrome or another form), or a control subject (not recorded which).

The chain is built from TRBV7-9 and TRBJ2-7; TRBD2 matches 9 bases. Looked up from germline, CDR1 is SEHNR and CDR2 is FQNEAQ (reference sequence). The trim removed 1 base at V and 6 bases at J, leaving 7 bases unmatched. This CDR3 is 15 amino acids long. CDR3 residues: CASSLGVAGVIEQYF. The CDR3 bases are TGTGCCAGCAGCTTAGGAGTAGCGGGAGTAATCGAGCAGTACTTC.

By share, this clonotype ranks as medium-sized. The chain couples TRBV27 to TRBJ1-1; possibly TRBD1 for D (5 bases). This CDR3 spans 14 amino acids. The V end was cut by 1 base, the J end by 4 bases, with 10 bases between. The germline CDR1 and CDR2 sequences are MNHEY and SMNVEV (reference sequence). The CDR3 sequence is CASSLWQGSTEAFF. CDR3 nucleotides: TGTGCCAGCAGTTTATGGCAGGGAAGCACTGAAGCTTTCTTT.

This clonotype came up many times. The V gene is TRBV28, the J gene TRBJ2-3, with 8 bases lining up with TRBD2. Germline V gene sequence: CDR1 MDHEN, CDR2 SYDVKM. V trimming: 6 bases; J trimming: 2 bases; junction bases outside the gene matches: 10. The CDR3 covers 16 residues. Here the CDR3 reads CASSLGLGPYTDTQYF. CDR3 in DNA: TGTGCCAGCAGCCTGGGACTAGGCCCCTACACAGATACGCAGTATTTT.

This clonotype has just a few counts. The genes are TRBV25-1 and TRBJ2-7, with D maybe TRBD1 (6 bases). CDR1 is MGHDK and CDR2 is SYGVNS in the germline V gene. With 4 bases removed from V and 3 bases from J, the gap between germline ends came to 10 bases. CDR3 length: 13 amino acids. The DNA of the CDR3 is TGTGCCAGCAGTGCGAAAGGGGGCTACGAGCAGTACGTC. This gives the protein CASSAKGGYEQYV.

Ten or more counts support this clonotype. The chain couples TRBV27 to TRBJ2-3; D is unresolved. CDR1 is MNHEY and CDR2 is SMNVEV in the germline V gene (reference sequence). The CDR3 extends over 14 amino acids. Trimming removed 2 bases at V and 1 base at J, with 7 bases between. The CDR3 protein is CASSLRPGTDTQYF. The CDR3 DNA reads TGTGCCAGCAGTTTACGGCCCGGCACAGATACGCAGTATTTT.

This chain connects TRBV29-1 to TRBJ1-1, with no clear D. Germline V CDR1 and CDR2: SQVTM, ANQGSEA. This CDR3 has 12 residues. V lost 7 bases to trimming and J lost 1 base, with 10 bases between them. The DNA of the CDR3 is TGCAGCGCCCAGACCAGGAACACTGAAGCTTTCTTT. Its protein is CSAQTRNTEAFF.

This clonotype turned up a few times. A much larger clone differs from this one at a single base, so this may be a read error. This CDR3 reads CTSSIELGEKLFF. CDR3 DNA sequence: TGTACCAGCAGTATTGAGTTAGGGGAAAAACTGTTTTTT. The V gene is TRBV6-1, the J gene TRBJ1-4; D uncertain. CDR3 length: 13 residues. Germline assignment: CDR1 MNHNS and CDR2 SASEGT.

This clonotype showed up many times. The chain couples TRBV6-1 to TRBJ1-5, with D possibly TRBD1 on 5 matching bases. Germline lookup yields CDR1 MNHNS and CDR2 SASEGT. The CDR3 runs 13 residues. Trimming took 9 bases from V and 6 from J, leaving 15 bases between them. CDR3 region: CASLGREGQPQHF. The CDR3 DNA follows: TGTGCCAGTCTCGGCAGGGAGGGTCAGCCCCAGCATTTT.

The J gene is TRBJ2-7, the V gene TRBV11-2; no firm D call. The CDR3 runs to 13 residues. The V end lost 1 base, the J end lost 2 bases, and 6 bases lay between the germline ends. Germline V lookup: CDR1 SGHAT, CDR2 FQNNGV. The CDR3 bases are TGTGCCAGCAGCTTAGGGCCGGCCTACGAGCAGTACTTC. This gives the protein CASSLGPAYEQYF.

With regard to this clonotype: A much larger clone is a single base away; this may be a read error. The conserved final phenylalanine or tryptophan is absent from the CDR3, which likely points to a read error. DNA for the CDR3: TGCAGTGCTCTGGACAGGGCCGTGGAGGCTTTCATT. Its protein is CSALDRAVEAFI. The rearrangement uses TRBV20-1 and TRBJ1-1; 8 positions match TRBD1. V lost 5 bases, J lost 11 bases, and 10 bases stayed unmatched. The CDR3 consists of 12 residues. Germline CDR1 DFQATT, CDR2 SNEGSKA (reference sequence).

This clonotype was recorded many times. CDR3 bases: TGTGCCAGCAGTTTATTCGGACAGGGGGAAGGTAATTCACCCCTCCACTTT. Translation gives CASSLFGQGEGNSPLHF. The chain employs TRBV27 and TRBJ1-6; TRBD1 aligns across 10 bases. CDR3 length: 17 residues. V trimming: 1 base; J trimming: 6 bases; junction bases outside the gene matches: 6. Germline V CDR1 and CDR2: MNHEY, SMNVEV (reference sequence).

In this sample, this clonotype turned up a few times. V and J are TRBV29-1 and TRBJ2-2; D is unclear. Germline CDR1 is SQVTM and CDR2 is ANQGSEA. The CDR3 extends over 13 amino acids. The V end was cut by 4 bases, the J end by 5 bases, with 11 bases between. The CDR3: CSVGSRRTGELFF. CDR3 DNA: TGCAGCGTTGGGAGTAGGCGGACCGGGGAGCTGTTTTTT.

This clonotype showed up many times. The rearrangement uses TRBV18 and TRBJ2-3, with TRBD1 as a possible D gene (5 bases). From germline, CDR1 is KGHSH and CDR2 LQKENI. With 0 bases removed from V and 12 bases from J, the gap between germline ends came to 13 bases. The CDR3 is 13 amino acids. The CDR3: CASSPPNEQGQYF. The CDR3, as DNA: TGTGCCAGCTCACCACCGAACGAGCAGGGACAGTATTTT. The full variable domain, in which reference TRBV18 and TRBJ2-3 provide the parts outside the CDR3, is NAGVMQNPRHLVRRRGQEARLRCSPMKGHSHVYWYRQLPEEGLKFMVYLQKENIIDESGMPKERFSAEFPKEGPSILRIQQVVRGDSAAYFCASSPPNEQGQYFGPGTRLTVL.

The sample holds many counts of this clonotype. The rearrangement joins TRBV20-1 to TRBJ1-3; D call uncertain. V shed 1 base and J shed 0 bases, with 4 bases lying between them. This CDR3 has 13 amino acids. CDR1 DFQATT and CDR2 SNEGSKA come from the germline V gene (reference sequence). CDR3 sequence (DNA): TGCAGTGCTAGAGGGATCTCTGGAAACACCATATATTTT. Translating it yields CSARGISGNTIYF.

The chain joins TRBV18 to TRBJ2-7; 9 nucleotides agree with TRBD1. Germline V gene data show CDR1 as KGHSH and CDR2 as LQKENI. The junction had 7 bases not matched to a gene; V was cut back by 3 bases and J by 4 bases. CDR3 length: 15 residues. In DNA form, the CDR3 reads TGTGCCAGCTCACCCCGGGACAGGGTTTCGTACGAGCAGTACTTC. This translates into CASSPRDRVSYEQYF.

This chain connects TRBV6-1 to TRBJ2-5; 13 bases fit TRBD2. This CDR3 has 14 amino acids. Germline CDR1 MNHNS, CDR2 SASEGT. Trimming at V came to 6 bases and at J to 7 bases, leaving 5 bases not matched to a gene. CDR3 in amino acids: CASRWTSGSGTQYF. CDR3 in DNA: TGTGCCAGCAGGTGGACTAGCGGGAGCGGGACCCAGTACTTC.

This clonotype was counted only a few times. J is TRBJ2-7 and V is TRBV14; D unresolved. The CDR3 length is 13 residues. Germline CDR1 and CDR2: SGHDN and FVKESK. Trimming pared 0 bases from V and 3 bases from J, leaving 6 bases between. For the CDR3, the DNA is TGTGCCAGCAGCCAAGATATCAGCTACGAGCAGTACTTC. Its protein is CASSQDISYEQYF.

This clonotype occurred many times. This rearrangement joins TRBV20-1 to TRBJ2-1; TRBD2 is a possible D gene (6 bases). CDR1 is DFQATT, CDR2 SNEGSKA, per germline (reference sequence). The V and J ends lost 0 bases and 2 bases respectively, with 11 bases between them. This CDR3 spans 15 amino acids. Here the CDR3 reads CSARDLQRAYNEQFF. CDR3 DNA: TGCAGTGCTAGAGATCTCCAGCGGGCCTACAATGAGCAGTTCTTC.

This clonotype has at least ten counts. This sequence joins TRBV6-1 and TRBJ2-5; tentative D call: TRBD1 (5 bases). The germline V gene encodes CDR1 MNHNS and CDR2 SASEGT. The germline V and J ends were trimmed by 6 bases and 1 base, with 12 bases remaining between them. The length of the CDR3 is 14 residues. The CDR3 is CASRLRQTQETQYF. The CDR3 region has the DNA TGTGCCAGCAGACTAAGACAGACCCAAGAGACCCAGTACTTC.

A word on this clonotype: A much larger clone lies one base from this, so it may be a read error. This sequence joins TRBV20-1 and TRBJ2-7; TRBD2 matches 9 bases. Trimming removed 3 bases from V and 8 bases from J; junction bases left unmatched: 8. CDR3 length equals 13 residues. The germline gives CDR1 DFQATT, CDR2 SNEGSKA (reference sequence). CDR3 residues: CSASYGRGGKQYV. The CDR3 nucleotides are TGCAGTGCTAGTTACGGGCGGGGGGGCAAGCAGTACGTC.

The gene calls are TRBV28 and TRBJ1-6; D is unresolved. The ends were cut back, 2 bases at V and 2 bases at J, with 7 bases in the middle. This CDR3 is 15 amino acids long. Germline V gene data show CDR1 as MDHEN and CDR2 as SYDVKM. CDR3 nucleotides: TGTGCCAGCAGTTTAGGCGGGACCTATAATTCACCCCTCCACTTT. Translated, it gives CASSLGGTYNSPLHF.

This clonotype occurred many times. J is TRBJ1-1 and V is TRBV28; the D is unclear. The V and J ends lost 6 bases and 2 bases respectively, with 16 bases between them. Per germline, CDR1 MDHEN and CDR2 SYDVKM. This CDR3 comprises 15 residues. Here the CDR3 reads CASSFRTRGNTEAFF. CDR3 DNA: TGTGCCAGCAGCTTCCGGACCCGAGGAAACACTGAAGCTTTCTTT.